The present T cell receptor beta chain was sequenced within a study of T cell responses to AZD1222 COVID-19 vaccine. The method was immunoSEQ multiplex PCR; TCRdb's version includes in-frame clones alone and lacks a portion of them. The sample shows around 35,000 clones, about nine tenths of them seen only once. Sequenced material: peripheral blood, taken 28 days after the second AZD1222 dose. This TCR derives from an adult who received the AZD1222 COVID-19 vaccine.

CDR3 nucleotides: TGCGCCAGCAGCCCGGGGGACTCCCTTTACGAGCAGTACTTC. As protein: CASSPGDSLYEQYF. The chain combines TRBV23-1 with TRBJ2-7, with D perhaps TRBD2 (6 bases). TRBV23-1 is identified as an open reading frame with a role that is uncertain. The CDR3 is made up of 14 amino acids. V lost 6 bases, J lost 4 bases, and 16 bases lay in between.